The 17 T cell receptor beta chains below come from one sample, sequenced in a study of early T cells in non-severe SARS-CoV-2 infection (dated by TCRdb to about 2021). The library was made by 5' RACE. Sequenced using a NextSeq 500. TCRdb ran its own pipeline on the public reads, namely fastp trimming at Q25 and MiXCR clone calling, and kept in-frame beta chains. Each record represents a unique CDR3 protein, reported with the most common genes and DNA among its rows. In this sample the table shows tens of thousands of distinct CDR3 sequences, roughly an eighth of which occur a single time. The ten largest clones take up roughly 3% of the sample. The sequenced material came from whole blood. All receptors come from an adult who was a healthcare worker with PCR-confirmed SARS-CoV-2 infection or an uninfected control (not recorded which).

This clonotype was picked up many times. The V and J genes are TRBV10-2 and TRBJ2-1, with D possibly TRBD1 on 5 matching bases. The ends were cut back, 7 bases at V and 0 bases at J, with 10 bases in the middle. Germline lookup yields CDR1 WSHSY and CDR2 SAAADI. The CDR3 length is 14 residues. For the CDR3, the DNA is TGCGCCAGCACCGACAGTAGCTCCTACAATGAGCAGTTCTTC. It encodes CASTDSSSYNEQFF.

The table lists this clonotype with a few counts. The chain combines TRBV5-6 with TRBJ2-5, with TRBD1 identical over 7 bases. V shed 4 bases and J 1 base; nucleotides not matched to a gene: 7. CDR3 length equals 15 residues. Germline assignment: CDR1 SGHDT and CDR2 YYEEEE. CDR3 nucleotide sequence: TGTGCCAGCAGCGCAGGAGGACAGGCCCAAGAGACCCAGTACTTC. Protein sequence: CASSAGGQAQETQYF.

V usage is TRBV11-2 and J usage is TRBJ1-2; unclear D gene. The CDR3 runs to 14 residues. From germline, CDR1 is SGHAT and CDR2 FQNNGV. The V gene lost 1 base and the J gene lost 1 base, with 7 bases spanning the gap. The CDR3, as DNA: TGTGCCAGCAGCTTAGCCGGCAGTAACTATGGCTACACCTTC. Translating gives CASSLAGSNYGYTF.

This clonotype was counted ten times or more. The genes are TRBV7-2 and TRBJ2-3, with 11 bases that match TRBD2. The CDR3 consists of 16 residues. Germline lookup yields CDR1 SGHTA and CDR2 FQGNSA. Losses at the gene ends were 2 bases for V and 2 bases for J; bases not matched to a gene: 3. In nucleotides, the CDR3 is TGTGCCAGCAGCTTATTAGCGGGAGGGAACACAGATACGCAGTATTTT. Translation gives CASSLLAGGNTDTQYF.

This clonotype was counted many times. This rearrangement joins TRBV21-1 to TRBJ2-7. TRBV21-1 is flagged as a pseudogene. CDR3 size: 11 residues. For the CDR3, the DNA is TGTGCCAGCAGCCCTCGAGACGAGCAGTACTTC. Amino acid sequence: CASSPRDEQYF.

This chain connects TRBV18 to TRBJ2-7; D may be TRBD2 (6 bases). Trimming shortened V by 4 bases and J by 2 bases, and 15 bases separated the two germline ends. CDR3 length: 15 amino acids. Germline CDR1 is KGHSH and CDR2 is LQKENI. For the CDR3, the DNA is TGTGCCAGCTCACTACGGGACTCCCCAACCTACGAGCAGTACTTC. As protein: CASSLRDSPTYEQYF.

The chain links TRBV5-1 to TRBJ2-2; D is tentatively TRBD1 or TRBD2 (5 bases each). The CDR3 runs to 16 residues. Germline V gene lookup returns CDR1 SGHRS and CDR2 YFSETQ. The germline V and J ends were trimmed by 7 bases and 6 bases, with 22 bases remaining between them. The CDR3 reads CASSLTGNRGAGELFF. DNA for the CDR3: TGCGCCAGCTCCCTGACGGGAAATAGGGGAGCCGGGGAGCTGTTTTTT.

This clonotype was detected ten times or more. The chain is built from TRBV7-4 and TRBJ2-7; TRBD1 is a possible D gene (6 bases). Per the germline V gene, CDR1 is SGHVT and CDR2 is SQSDAQ. Trimming removed 3 bases from V and 5 bases from J, with 17 bases in between. This CDR3 has 15 amino acids. The CDR3 is CASSLGASRGNEQYF. The DNA of the CDR3 is TGTGCCAGCAGCTTGGGGGCCTCCCGAGGGAACGAGCAGTACTTC.

This clonotype was seen a handful of times. This chain uses TRBV5-4 with TRBJ1-6, with no clear D. CDR3 length equals 12 residues. With 0 bases removed from V and 9 bases from J, the gap between germline ends came to 4 bases. Per the germline V gene, CDR1 is SGHNT and CDR2 is YYREEE (reference sequence). CDR3 in DNA: TGTGCCAGCAGCTTGGGTTCTTCACCCCTCCACTTT. Its protein product is CASSLGSSPLHF.

V usage is TRBV4-2 and J usage is TRBJ2-3, with 9 bases lining up with TRBD2. The CDR3 is 15 residues long. Unmatched junction bases numbered 5, after V lost 3 bases and J lost 4 bases. Germline CDR1 reads LGHNA; CDR2 reads YNFKEQ. CDR3 sequence: CASSQEVAGADTQYF. The CDR3 DNA is TGTGCCAGCAGCCAGGAGGTAGCGGGGGCAGATACGCAGTATTTT.

This clonotype has more than one count but fewer than ten. The chain recombines TRBV7-9 with TRBJ2-7; 9 nucleotides match TRBD1. Losses at the gene ends were 3 bases for V and 2 bases for J; bases not matched to a gene: 5. Germline lookup yields CDR1 SEHNR and CDR2 FQNEAQ (reference sequence). CDR3 size: 15 residues. The CDR3 loop reads CASSLTGGFTYEQYF. In nucleotides, the CDR3 is TGTGCCAGCAGCTTGACAGGGGGGTTCACCTACGAGCAGTACTTC.

This clonotype was seen many times. This chain joins TRBV6-1 and TRBJ2-7, with 10 bases that match TRBD1. The germline V gene encodes CDR1 MNHNS and CDR2 SASEGT. The V gene end was trimmed by 5 bases and the J gene end by 4 bases; junction bases not matched to a gene: 5. This CDR3 region has 14 residues. CDR3 residues: CASSFAGQGYEQYF. The CDR3 bases are TGTGCCAGCAGTTTTGCGGGACAGGGGTACGAGCAGTACTTC.

V usage is TRBV2 and J usage is TRBJ2-3, with 8 bases matching TRBD1. The CDR3 has 15 amino acids. The J segment lost 2 bases and the V segment lost 6 bases, leaving 7 bases of the junction unmatched. The germline gives CDR1 SNHLY, CDR2 FYNNEI. The CDR3 loop is CASSGTGATTDTQYF. In DNA form, the CDR3 reads TGTGCCAGCAGCGGGACAGGAGCCACCACAGATACGCAGTATTTT. Full variable domain (missing parts from reference TRBV2 and TRBJ2-3): EPEVTQTPSHQVTQMGQEVILRCVPISNHLYFYWYRQILGQKVEFLVSFYNNEISEKSEIFDDQFSVERPDGSNFTLKIRSTKLEDSAMYFCASSGTGATTDTQYFGPGTRLTVL.

The V gene is TRBV7-8, the J gene TRBJ1-4; no clear D. This CDR3 contains 15 residues. In germline, CDR1 is SGHVS, CDR2 FQNEAQ. The V end lost 1 base, the J end lost 8 bases, and 14 bases lay between the germline ends. The CDR3 here is CASSLGRSGREKLFF. The CDR3 region has the DNA TGTGCCAGCAGCTTAGGCCGATCGGGTAGGGAAAAACTGTTTTTT.

V and J are TRBV5-6 and TRBJ2-3; TRBD2 agrees at 8 bases. This CDR3 is 15 amino acids long. CDR1 is SGHDT, CDR2 YYEEEE, per germline. Trimming at V came to 3 bases and at J to 2 bases, leaving 5 bases not matched to a gene. The CDR3 coding sequence is TGTGCCAGCAGCTCCGGGGGGGCCCCCACAGATACGCAGTATTTT. This codes for CASSSGGAPTDTQYF.

This clonotype has a handful of counts. The chain recombines TRBV7-9 with TRBJ2-7; TRBD1 aligns across 8 bases. V lost 2 bases to trimming and J lost 8 bases; unmatched junction nucleotides: 11. The germline V gene has CDR1 SEHNR and CDR2 FQNEAQ (reference sequence). This CDR3 has 15 amino acids. This CDR3 is CASSLSRTGSTKQYF. The CDR3 region has the DNA TGTGCCAGCAGCTTATCGCGGACAGGGTCTACGAAGCAGTACTTC.

The chain joins TRBV6-5 to TRBJ2-5; perhaps TRBD1 as D (5 bases). CDR3 length equals 14 residues. Germline assignment: CDR1 MNHEY and CDR2 SVGAGI. The V end lost 2 bases, the J end lost 5 bases, and 12 bases lay between the germline ends. CDR3 sequence (DNA): TGTGCCAGCAGTTACGAGGCAGGGCGGGAGACCCAGTACTTC. Translating gives CASSYEAGRETQYF.